This is a list of T cell receptor beta chains from one sample in a study of T-cell reconstitution after alpha-beta-depleted transplantation in children. TCRdb recomputed calls from the PCR reads with MiXCR, one row per CDR3 protein. The data show some 80,000 distinct CDR3 sequences, over 15% seen once. The specimen was PBMCs, mostly from graft donor cells, collected 360 days after TCRalphabeta/CD19-depleted stem cell transplant. Source of these receptors: a male patient aged 2 to 10 who had a stem cell transplant for acute lymphoblastic leukemia, so the T cells may come from the graft donor. CDR3s include the opening cysteine and the closing phenylalanine or tryptophan.

V gene: TRBV7-8; J gene: TRBJ2-7; CDR3 protein: CASSLAGSGFSYEQYF
V gene: TRBV5-1; J gene: TRBJ2-2; CDR3 protein: CASSPTGDGVNTGELFF
V gene: TRBV4-1; J gene: TRBJ2-3; CDR3 protein: CASSQDPGPRGTDTQYF
V gene: TRBV7-9; J gene: TRBJ1-2; CDR3 protein: CASSPRNYGYTF
V gene: TRBV27; J gene: TRBJ2-1; CDR3 protein: CASSLRPGVFLWQFF
V gene: TRBV6-1; J gene: TRBJ2-7; CDR3 protein: CASSTLRTAMYEQYF
V gene: TRBV7-8; J gene: TRBJ2-1; CDR3 protein: CASSLQTSGRNGQFF
V gene: TRBV12-3/TRBV12-4; J gene: TRBJ2-1; CDR3 protein: CASSLERQGHEQFF
V gene: TRBV3-1; J gene: TRBJ2-3; CDR3 protein: CASSLRVTGGNTQYF
V gene: TRBV12-3/TRBV12-4; J gene: TRBJ2-1; CDR3 protein: CASWGGQGNFEQFF